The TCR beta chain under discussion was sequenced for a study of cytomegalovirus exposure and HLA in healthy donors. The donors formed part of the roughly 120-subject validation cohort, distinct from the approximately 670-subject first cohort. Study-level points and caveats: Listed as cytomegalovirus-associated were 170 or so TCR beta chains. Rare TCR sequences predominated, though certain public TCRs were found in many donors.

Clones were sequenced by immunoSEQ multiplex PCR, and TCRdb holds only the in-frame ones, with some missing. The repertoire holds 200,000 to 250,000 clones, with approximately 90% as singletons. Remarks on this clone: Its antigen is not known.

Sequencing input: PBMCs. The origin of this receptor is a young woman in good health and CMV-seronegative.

The CDR3 DNA reads as TGTGCCAGCAGCTTAGGGACTAAGAGGGTTGGCACAGATACGCAGTATTTT. Residues: CASSLGTKRVGTDTQYF. V gene TRBV5-4 combines with J gene TRBJ2-3; 7 nucleotides line up with TRBD2. This CDR3 is 17 amino acids long. Losses at the gene ends were 2 bases for V and 1 base for J; bases not matched to a gene: 10. Germline CDR1 SGHNT, CDR2 YYREEE (reference sequence).